This passage covers 19 T cell receptor beta chains from one sample sequenced in a study of shared clonotypes between healthy human individuals. The protocol was immunoSEQ multiplex PCR, while the TCRdb copy is restricted to in-frame clones and leaves out a portion. This table has 400,000 to 500,000 clones, about 82% appearing once. Sequencing was performed on PBMCs. Receptors originate from a woman in her forties in good health. Some clones in this sample may be carry-over from other donors' samples.

The chain links TRBV30 to TRBJ1-1; weak D call: TRBD1 (5 bases). The germline CDR1 and CDR2 sequences are GTSNPN and SVGIG (reference sequence). This CDR3 is built from 14 residues. Trimming stripped 3 bases from V and 1 base from J, with 12 bases between. The CDR3 DNA sequence: TGTGCCTGGAGCGGTAAGGGGAGGAACACTGAAGCTTTCTTT. Its protein product is CAWSGKGRNTEAFF. Based on the CDR3 plus reference TRBV30 and TRBJ1-1, the full variable domain is SQTIHQWPATLVQPVGSPLSLECTVEGTSNPNLYWYRQAAGRGLQLLFYSVGIGQISSEVPQNLSASRPQDRQFILSSKKLLLSDSGFYLCAWSGKGRNTEAFFGQGTRLTVV.

The rearrangement uses TRBV2 and TRBJ2-7; TRBD1 or TRBD2 may be the D gene (5 bases each). CDR3 length equals 16 residues. Germline lookup yields CDR1 SNHLY and CDR2 FYNNEI. The germline V and J ends were trimmed by 7 bases and 0 bases, with 19 bases remaining between them. CDR3 region: CASTEGSRGDSYEQYF. CDR3 nucleotide sequence: TGTGCCAGCACCGAAGGGAGCAGAGGGGACTCCTACGAGCAGTACTTC.

The chain is built from TRBV9 and TRBJ2-2, with D unclear. Germline V gene lookup returns CDR1 SGDLS and CDR2 YYNGEE. The CDR3 loop spans 16 amino acids. V gave up 0 bases and J gave up 3 bases, with 12 bases separating them. The CDR3 reads CASSVAQNIHTGELFF. The CDR3 region has the DNA TGTGCCAGCAGCGTAGCTCAAAATATACACACCGGGGAGCTGTTTTTT.

The count of this clone is one. The genes are TRBV6-6 and TRBJ2-3, with a possible D match to TRBD2 (5 bases). The CDR3 contains 13 residues. Germline CDR1 MNHNY, CDR2 SVGAGI (reference sequence). V was cut by 7 bases and J by 2 bases, with 10 bases left in between. The CDR3 DNA reads TGTGCCAGCATTCGGGAATTCACAGATACGCAGTATTTT. Translating gives CASIREFTDTQYF.

Ten or more counts support this clone. This chain joins TRBV27 and TRBJ2-7; D perhaps matches TRBD2 (6 bases). This CDR3 is built from 13 residues. The V and J ends lost 6 bases and 2 bases respectively, with 11 bases between them. Germline assignment: CDR1 MNHEY and CDR2 SMNVEV (reference sequence). CDR3: CASRRDLTYEQYF. CDR3 DNA sequence: TGTGCCAGCAGGCGGGACTTAACCTACGAGCAGTACTTC.

The chain links TRBV10-3 to TRBJ2-3, with D possibly TRBD2 on 5 matching bases. The CDR3 sequence is 12 residues long. V was shortened by 6 bases and J by 4 bases, with 8 bases between the two germline ends. Germline CDR1 reads ENHRY; CDR2 reads SYGVKD. CDR3 DNA sequence: TGTGCCATCAGGGGGAGTGCAGATACGCAGTATTTT. Translated, it gives CAIRGSADTQYF.

J is TRBJ2-7 and V is TRBV11-2; 9 nucleotides line up with TRBD2. J was trimmed by 2 bases and V by 5 bases; bases with no gene match: 10. This CDR3 contains 16 residues. Per the germline V gene, CDR1 is SGHAT and CDR2 is FQNNGV. CDR3 region: CASSRIVAGDTYEQYF. The CDR3 nucleotides are TGTGCCAGCAGCCGGATCGTAGCGGGAGACACCTACGAGCAGTACTTC.

This clone was recorded a few times. The chain joins TRBV19 to TRBJ1-1; D not certain. This CDR3 comprises 13 residues. V was pared by 3 bases and J by 10 bases, with 15 bases between. Germline CDR1 is LNHDA and CDR2 is SQIVND (reference sequence). The CDR3 nucleotides are TGTGCCAGTAGTATCCGGCGGCAGAACGTAGCTTTCTTT. Protein: CASSIRRQNVAFF.

This clone turned up a few times. Different DNA sequences within this sample yield the same CDR3. The chain recombines TRBV18 with TRBJ2-2; weak D call: TRBD1 (6 bases). This CDR3 is built from 14 residues. Trimming shortened V by 3 bases and J by 3 bases, and 8 bases separated the two germline ends. Germline V gene lookup returns CDR1 KGHSH and CDR2 LQKENI. Written as DNA, the CDR3 is TGTGCCAGCTCACCCAGGGGCGACACCGGGGAGCTGTTTTTT. Protein product: CASSPRGDTGELFF.

The rearrangement links TRBV7-6 to TRBJ2-7; 11 bases line up with TRBD2. The V gene end was trimmed by 5 bases and the J gene end by 4 bases; junction bases not matched to a gene: 13. The CDR3 totals 17 residues. Per germline, CDR1 SGHVS and CDR2 FNYEAQ. The CDR3 DNA follows: TGTGCCAGCAGCCCACGACTAGCGGGATCCACTCTGTACGAGCAGTACTTC. It encodes CASSPRLAGSTLYEQYF.

In the case of this clone: Other DNA sequences in the sample encode the same CDR3. The chain carries TRBV5-1 and TRBJ1-2, with 8 bases lining up with TRBD1. V lost 4 bases to trimming and J lost 4 bases; unmatched junction nucleotides: 3. CDR3 length equals 13 residues. The V gene's germline CDR1 is SGHRS and CDR2 YFSETQ. The CDR3 coding sequence is TGCGCCAGCAGCCCGGACAGGGCCTATGGCTACACCTTC. Its protein product is CASSPDRAYGYTF.

The J gene is TRBJ2-7, the V gene TRBV5-1, with D possibly being TRBD1 (6 bases). The CDR3 extends over 17 amino acids. Germline-derived CDR1 and CDR2 are SGHRS and YFSETQ. V was shortened by 7 bases and J by 0 bases, with 23 bases between the two germline ends. The CDR3 bases are TGCGCCAGCTCCCCGGACAGAAACCTCATAAGCTCCTACGAGCAGTACTTC. Translated: CASSPDRNLISSYEQYF.

V usage is TRBV5-4 and J usage is TRBJ1-1; the D is unclear. This CDR3 is 16 amino acids long. The V gene's germline CDR1 is SGHNT and CDR2 YYREEE (reference sequence). Trimming cost V 7 bases and J 1 base, with 20 bases left between them. CDR3 sequence: CASGLRGLTRNTEAFF. The CDR3 DNA sequence: TGTGCCAGCGGTCTACGAGGTTTGACCCGGAACACTGAAGCTTTCTTT.

Concerning this clone: Other nucleotide sequences in the sample specify the same CDR3. V usage is TRBV11-2 and J usage is TRBJ1-1; 8 nucleotides align to TRBD1. CDR3 length: 12 amino acids. Trimming removed 6 bases from V and 5 bases from J; junction bases left unmatched: 2. Germline CDR1 and CDR2: SGHAT and FQNNGV. The CDR3 reads CASSTGGTEAFF. The CDR3 DNA is TGTGCCAGCAGTACAGGGGGTACTGAAGCTTTCTTT.

The genes are TRBV6-4 and TRBJ2-4; D is possibly TRBD2 (5 bases). This CDR3 contains 13 residues. The V gene lost 8 bases and the J gene lost 7 bases, with 15 bases spanning the gap. Germline CDR1 and CDR2: MRHNA and SNTAGT. The CDR3 nucleotides read TGTGCCAGCGTGGAGGAGGCAAGGAACATTCAGTACTTC. Protein: CASVEEARNIQYF.

This chain connects TRBV5-4 to TRBJ2-2; perhaps TRBD1 as D (6 bases). Trimming removed 2 bases from V and 2 bases from J, with 10 bases in between. CDR1 and CDR2 (germline): SGHNT, YYREEE (reference sequence). The CDR3 spans 15 residues. CDR3 sequence (DNA): TGTGCCAGCAGCTTCACAGGGAGTAACACCGGGGAGCTGTTTTTT. Its translation is CASSFTGSNTGELFF. Full variable domain (rest looked up from reference TRBV5-4 and TRBJ2-2): ETGVTQSPTHLIKTRGQQVTLRCSSQSGHNTVSWYQQALGQGPQFIFQYYREEENGRGNFPPRFSGLQFPNYSSELNVNALELDDSALYLCASSFTGSNTGELFFGEGSRLTVL.

The chain uses TRBV27 and TRBJ1-5; D is ambiguous. This CDR3 comprises 14 residues. V gave up 7 bases and J gave up 7 bases, with 17 bases separating them. Germline V gene sequence: CDR1 MNHEY, CDR2 SMNVEV (reference sequence). This CDR3 reads CASTLAAPEQPQHF. CDR3 coding DNA: TGTGCCAGCACGTTGGCAGCTCCCGAGCAGCCCCAGCATTTT.

This clone has a handful of counts. This sequence joins TRBV9 and TRBJ2-7; the D gene is possibly TRBD1 (7 bases). This CDR3 comprises 15 residues. Germline V gene lookup returns CDR1 SGDLS and CDR2 YYNGEE. The V gene lost 0 bases and the J gene lost 2 bases, with 12 bases spanning the gap. CDR3 DNA sequence: TGTGCCAGCAGCGTAGGGGCAGGGGGGACCTACGAGCAGTACTTC. Amino acids: CASSVGAGGTYEQYF.

Note on this clone: The same CDR3 also results from other DNA sequences found in this sample. V gene TRBV11-2 combines with J gene TRBJ1-2, with D unresolved. The CDR3 spans 12 residues. Trimming removed 4 bases from V and 5 bases from J, with 8 bases in between. CDR1 is SGHAT, CDR2 FQNNGV, per germline. The CDR3 DNA is TGTGCCAGCAGCTCCCTGGGATATGGCTACACCTTC. It codes for CASSSLGYGYTF.